This T cell receptor (beta chain) originates from a study of T cell responses to AZD1222 COVID-19 vaccine. Concerning this clone: Its antigen is unknown.

The repertoire was sequenced with immunoSEQ multiplex PCR; TCRdb's copy has only in-frame clones and lacks some. Of around 100,000 clones in the sample, over 90% were seen once. Whole-study findings and limits: The reported proportion of spike-specific TCRs targeting unmutated variant regions was nearly half. Among the donors, most were white British and more were female, and clonal diversity was possibly underestimated. The number of AZD1222 recipients seropositive at baseline was only five to seven.

Germline V CDR1 and CDR2: MNHNS, SASEGT. V was cut by 0 bases and J by 8 bases, with 13 bases left in between. CDR3 size: 15 residues. The chain employs TRBV6-1 and TRBJ1-4; perhaps TRBD1 as D (6 bases). The specimen was peripheral blood, collected on day 0 of AZD1222 vaccination. This TCR derives from an adult in good health. CDR3 in amino acids: CASSEATAGEEKLFF. DNA of the CDR3: TGTGCCAGCAGTGAAGCGACAGCAGGGGAAGAAAAACTGTTTTTT.